This T cell receptor beta chain was found in a study of shared clonotypes between healthy human individuals. Original data processing: ImmunoSEQ yielded junction-only sequences lacking quality scores, so filtering differed. The table came from immunoSEQ multiplex PCR; TCRdb's copy has only in-frame clones and leaves some out. That table is the source of V, J and clone size, and D and trimming were worked out from the DNA. The table records about 2.4 million clones, roughly 93% of them present only once. The CDR3 consists of 14 residues. Unmatched junction bases numbered 4, after V lost 0 bases and J lost 5 bases. Germline V gene sequence: CDR1 SGHKS, CDR2 YYEKEE (reference sequence).

This TCR was sampled from a man younger than 35 in good health. Some clones in this sample may be carry-over from other donors' samples. The gene calls are TRBV5-5 and TRBJ2-5, with TRBD1 identical over 7 bases. The sample comprised naive CD4+ T cells from PBMCs. The subset is: CD45RA+ positively selected. CDR3 in amino acids: CASSLEGAWETQYF. In nucleotides, the CDR3 is TGTGCCAGCAGCTTGGAGGGGGCATGGGAGACCCAGTACTTC.